These 21 T cell receptor beta chains were sequenced from one sample in a study of T-cell reconstitution after alpha-beta-depleted transplantation in children. For TCRbeta, the library was prepared with unique molecular identifiers. Each CDR3 protein gets one entry after TCRdb re-called the PCR reads with MiXCR. The sample has hundreds of thousands of distinct CDR3 sequences, under 12% seen once. The sample in question was PBMCs from the stem cell graft donor, obtained from the stem cell graft. The origin of the receptors is a human donor who donated a stem cell graft to a child with acute myeloid leukemia.

The genes are TRBV12-3 or TRBV12-4 and TRBJ2-3; TRBD2 matches 8 bases. This CDR3 has 14 residues. The J segment lost 3 bases and the V segment lost 6 bases, leaving 5 bases of the junction unmatched. The chain's CDR3 is CASSFAGGTDTQYF. The CDR3 DNA reads TGTGCCAGCAGCTTTGCGGGGGGAACAGATACGCAGTATTTT.

The table lists this clonotype with many counts. The chain joins TRBV29-1 to TRBJ2-7; D is ambiguous. Looked up from germline, CDR1 is SQVTM and CDR2 is ANQGSEA. The CDR3 extends over 13 amino acids. The V and J ends lost 6 bases and 5 bases respectively, with 17 bases between them. In DNA form, the CDR3 reads TGCAGCGTGCGAACTGTGCATGGGGACGAGCAGTACTTC. This encodes CSVRTVHGDEQYF.

V usage is TRBV10-3 and J usage is TRBJ2-5; 14 nucleotides line up with TRBD2. The CDR3 sequence is 16 residues long. The germline V gene encodes CDR1 ENHRY and CDR2 SYGVKD. The J segment lost 1 base and the V segment lost 2 bases, leaving 0 bases of the junction unmatched. CDR3 loop: CAISEGLAGGQETQYF. Written as DNA, the CDR3 is TGTGCCATCAGTGAGGGACTAGCGGGAGGCCAAGAGACCCAGTACTTC.

This clonotype was counted between two and nine times. The chain uses TRBV29-1 and TRBJ2-1; D possibly uses TRBD1 or TRBD2 (6 bases each). In germline, CDR1 is SQVTM, CDR2 ANQGSEA. This CDR3 is built from 13 residues. V dropped 4 bases and J dropped 14 bases, with 21 bases sitting between them. CDR3: CSVGQQGGPLEFF. CDR3 nucleotides: TGCAGCGTTGGTCAACAGGGAGGTCCCTTAGAGTTCTTC.

This clonotype was detected many times. The V call is TRBV12-3 or TRBV12-4, the J call TRBJ1-1, with D perhaps TRBD1 (6 bases). The CDR3 contains 15 residues. V lost 5 bases to trimming and J lost 1 base, with 14 bases between them. The CDR3 protein is CASSPPGTKNTEAFF. As DNA, the CDR3 is TGTGCCAGCAGTCCCCCCGGGACAAAGAACACTGAAGCTTTCTTT.

This clonotype has more than one count but fewer than ten. The J gene is TRBJ2-5, the V gene TRBV29-1; 8 nucleotides align to TRBD2. The germline V gene has CDR1 SQVTM and CDR2 ANQGSEA. With 6 bases clipped from V and 4 bases from J, the junction kept 16 bases outside the gene matches. The CDR3 is 16 amino acids. CDR3 nucleotides: TGCAGCGTGATAGGACTAGCCCCGGACAGCGGAGAGACCCAGTACTTC. Encoded protein: CSVIGLAPDSGETQYF.

The chain carries TRBV6-1 and TRBJ1-3; TRBD1 is a possible D gene (5 bases). This CDR3 region has 15 residues. CDR1 and CDR2 from the germline V gene are MNHNS and SASEGT. V lost 1 base, J lost 2 bases, and 9 bases lay in between. The CDR3 region has the DNA TGTGCCAGCAGTGAAGGAAGGGGAACTGGAAACACCATATATTTT. Translating it yields CASSEGRGTGNTIYF.

CDR3 in amino acids: CASSLRQEMIYF. The CDR3 DNA follows: TGTGCCAGCAGCTTGCGGCAAGAGATGATCTACTTC. The rearrangement uses TRBV5-6 and TRBJ2-7; the D is unclear. Germline V CDR1 and CDR2: SGHDT, YYEEEE. V gave up 1 base and J gave up 13 bases, with 15 bases separating them. The CDR3 extends over 12 amino acids.

This clonotype was found many times. J is TRBJ2-1 and V is TRBV6-1; TRBD2 is a possible D gene (6 bases). There are 15 residues in the CDR3. V lost 1 base and J 1 base, leaving 8 bases between the germline ends. Per germline, CDR1 MNHNS and CDR2 SASEGT. The CDR3 bases are TGTGCCAGCAGTGAAGACGGGGGATCCTACAATGAGCAGTTCTTC. It translates to CASSEDGGSYNEQFF.

The J gene is TRBJ2-3, the V gene TRBV12-3 or TRBV12-4, with D possibly TRBD2 on 7 matching bases. The CDR3 runs 15 residues. V lost 5 bases and J lost 9, with 21 bases in between. The DNA for the CDR3 is TGTGCCAGCAGTCGGACAGCGGGACCCGTTGAGACGCAGTATTTT. It yields the protein CASSRTAGPVETQYF.

The genes are TRBV5-1 and TRBJ2-7; possibly TRBD1 for D (7 bases). CDR3 length equals 19 residues. Trimming took off 0 bases at V and 2 bases at J, with 24 bases between the two ends. Germline V CDR1 and CDR2: SGHRS, YFSETQ. CDR3 protein: CASSLVSRGEADLTYEQYF. The CDR3, as DNA: TGCGCCAGCAGCTTGGTTTCCAGGGGGGAGGCCGACCTAACCTACGAGCAGTACTTC. Combining the CDR3 with reference TRBV5-1 and TRBJ2-7 gives the whole variable domain KAGVTQTPRYLIKTRGQQVTLSCSPISGHRSVSWYQQTPGQGLQFLFEYFSETQRNKGNFPGRFSGRQFSNSRSEMNVSTLELGDSALYLCASSLVSRGEADLTYEQYFGPGTRLTVT.

The chain uses TRBV12-3 or TRBV12-4 and TRBJ1-4; D is ambiguous. CDR3 length equals 14 residues. With 6 bases removed from V and 5 bases from J, the gap between germline ends came to 13 bases. DNA for the CDR3: TGTGCCAGCAGCATAACCACATTAAATGAAAAACTGTTTTTT. Its translation: CASSITTLNEKLFF.

The sample holds a few counts of this clonotype. V usage is TRBV7-9 and J usage is TRBJ2-1; no firm D call. This CDR3 is 14 amino acids long. Germline CDR1 and CDR2: SEHNR and FQNEAQ (reference sequence). The V gene lost 3 bases and the J gene lost 0 bases, with 6 bases spanning the gap. The CDR3 DNA is TGTGCCAGCAGCTTCACGGCCTCCTACAATGAGCAGTTCTTC. Translated, it gives CASSFTASYNEQFF.

This clonotype was recorded many times. The chain uses TRBV3-1 and TRBJ2-1, with D hard to call. The V gene's germline CDR1 is LGHDT and CDR2 YNNKEL (reference sequence). The V end lost 3 bases, the J end lost 4 bases, and 4 bases lay between the germline ends. This CDR3 is 12 amino acids long. The CDR3 DNA is TGTGCCAGCAGCCAGGCATACAATGAGCAGTTCTTC. Amino acids: CASSQAYNEQFF.

The J gene is TRBJ2-7, the V gene TRBV28, with 8 bases matching TRBD2. This CDR3 has 14 residues. Germline V CDR1 and CDR2: MDHEN, SYDVKM. V was pared by 8 bases and J by 0 bases, with 6 bases of the junction left unmatched. CDR3 region: CASATSGFSYEQYF. CDR3 sequence (DNA): TGTGCCAGCGCCACTAGCGGATTCTCCTACGAGCAGTACTTC.

This clonotype was seen ten or more times. V gene TRBV7-6 combines with J gene TRBJ2-3; a possible D gene is TRBD2 (5 bases). Germline V gene data show CDR1 as SGHVS and CDR2 as FNYEAQ. The germline V and J ends were trimmed by 3 bases and 1 base, with 8 bases remaining between them. This CDR3 has 14 residues. The CDR3: CASSFLGGTDTQYF. The CDR3 DNA follows: TGTGCCAGCAGCTTTCTCGGGGGCACAGATACGCAGTATTTT.

This clonotype was observed at least ten times. The CDR3 is CASSLSGTPYEQYF. Written as DNA, the CDR3 is TGTGCCAGCAGTTTGTCCGGGACCCCCTACGAGCAGTACTTC. The chain carries TRBV27 and TRBJ2-7, with D perhaps being TRBD1 or TRBD2 (5 bases each). The germline V gene has CDR1 MNHEY and CDR2 SMNVEV (reference sequence). Trimming removed 3 bases from V and 2 bases from J, with 11 bases in between. The CDR3 spans 14 residues.

Written as DNA, the CDR3 is TGCGCCAGCAGCTTGGTAGCCACCCTCGGCACAGATACGCAGTATTTT. Residues: CASSLVATLGTDTQYF. V gene TRBV5-1 combines with J gene TRBJ2-3; D unresolved. The CDR3 runs 16 residues. Germline CDR1 reads SGHRS; CDR2 reads YFSETQ. V lost 0 bases, J lost 1 base, and 12 bases lay in between.

The CDR3 DNA is TGTGCCAGCAGCAGTTCCCTGACAGCACCCTACGAGCAGTACTTC. This sequence encodes CASSSSLTAPYEQYF. The rearrangement joins TRBV7-9 to TRBJ2-7; tentatively, D is TRBD1 (5 bases). V dropped 5 bases and J dropped 2 bases, with 16 bases sitting between them. Germline V gene data show CDR1 as SEHNR and CDR2 as FQNEAQ (reference sequence). There are 15 residues in the CDR3.

In this sample, this clonotype turned up a few times. V is TRBV5-5 and J is TRBJ2-1; the match to TRBD2 covers 7 bases. This CDR3 comprises 14 residues. After removal of 6 bases from V and 1 base from J, the junction contained 4 bases not matched to a gene. Germline CDR1 and CDR2: SGHKS and YYEKEE (reference sequence). CDR3 coding DNA: TGTGCCAGCACCCTGGGGGGGTCCTACAATGAGCAGTTCTTC. This codes for CASTLGGSYNEQFF.

This clonotype was recorded many times. CDR3 coding DNA: TGTGCCACCAGTGCGCAGGGTGGGTCGGACCAGCATTTT. Amino acids: CATSAQGGSDQHF. The chain recombines TRBV24-1 with TRBJ1-5, with D maybe TRBD1 (5 bases). Germline CDR1 reads KGHDR; CDR2 reads SFDVKD. Trimming removed 5 bases at V and 12 bases at J, with 16 bases between. This CDR3 region has 13 residues.